This T cell receptor (beta chain) was found in a study of post-analysis software for immune sequencing data. Whole-study results and caveats: Roughly five TRBV segments, including TRBV5-6, TRBV5-1 and TRBV20-1, were more frequent in patients than controls.

This clonotype showed up just a few times. Its antigen remains unidentified. The trim removed 5 bases at V and 6 bases at J, leaving 17 bases unmatched. Germline CDR1 reads SGHAT; CDR2 reads FQNNGV. This CDR3 comprises 18 residues. The authors incorporated unique molecular identifiers into the TCR beta cDNA libraries. MiXCR was run by TCRdb on the PCR reads, yielding one entry per CDR3 protein. The table lists hundreds of thousands of distinct CDR3 sequences, 30% of them singletons. This chain joins TRBV11-2 and TRBJ2-1; 9 bases map to TRBD2. Material: blood. The TCR originated in a girl between 5 and 17 years old with multiple sclerosis. Written as DNA, the CDR3 is TGTGCCAGCAGCCCGTACCCCCGGGGCGGGAGGGCCTTCAATGAGCAGTTCTTC. It encodes CASSPYPRGGRAFNEQFF.